This entry lists 31 T cell receptor beta chains sequenced from one sample in a study of control samples from healthy donors and cancer patients. The assay was immunoSEQ multiplex PCR, and TCRdb's table has in-frame clones only and misses some. Among around 180,000 clones listed, 85% to 90% were seen once. Sequencing input: blood. Receptor source: a woman aged 25-40 years in good health.

The chain links TRBV5-1 to TRBJ2-7; D is perhaps TRBD2 (6 bases). Per germline, CDR1 SGHRS and CDR2 YFSETQ. The length of the CDR3 is 14 residues. V was pared by 2 bases and J by 5 bases, with 14 bases between. CDR3 sequence: CASSFELATHEQYV. As DNA, the CDR3 is TGCGCCAGCAGCTTCGAACTAGCTACCCACGAGCAGTACGTC.

The chain couples TRBV9 to TRBJ2-1; 16 bases are shared with TRBD2. The V segment lost 4 bases and the J segment 1 base; nucleotides outside the gene matches: 8. Germline values: CDR1 SGDLS, CDR2 YYNGEE. The CDR3 has 19 residues. The DNA of the CDR3 is TGTGCCAGCAGCCCCCGGGGACTAGCGGGAGGGCTTTCCTACAATGAGCAGTTCTTC. It yields the protein CASSPRGLAGGLSYNEQFF.

The genes are TRBV5-4 and TRBJ1-4; D gene ambiguous. The CDR3 sequence is 12 residues long. Trimming took 4 bases from V and 8 from J, leaving 9 bases between them. CDR1 is SGHNT, CDR2 YYREEE, per germline (reference sequence). The DNA for the CDR3 is TGTGCCAGCAGCCCATTACACGAAAAACTGTTTTTT. Translated, it gives CASSPLHEKLFF.

The chain has TRBV29-1 and TRBJ1-5; 10 nucleotides match TRBD1. The germline gives CDR1 SQVTM, CDR2 ANQGSEA. The CDR3 is 11 amino acids. With 6 bases clipped from V and 8 bases from J, the junction kept 1 base outside the gene matches. This CDR3 is CSVGQGKPQHF. The CDR3 DNA reads as TGCAGCGTGGGACAGGGGAAGCCCCAGCATTTT.

The chain employs TRBV19 and TRBJ2-5; D gene ambiguous. Germline-derived CDR1 and CDR2 are LNHDA and SQIVND (reference sequence). The CDR3 is 13 amino acids. V gave up 6 bases and J gave up 4 bases, with 12 bases separating them. This CDR3 is CASRATRSETQYF. The CDR3 coding sequence is TGTGCCAGTAGGGCGACCCGATCAGAGACCCAGTACTTC.

The V call is TRBV29-1, the J call TRBJ2-2, with TRBD2 as a possible D gene (6 bases). V lost 8 bases and J lost 1, with 11 bases in between. The CDR3 has 13 amino acids. Germline values: CDR1 SQVTM, CDR2 ANQGSEA. The CDR3 spells CSSSGENTGELFF. For the CDR3, the DNA is TGCAGCAGTAGCGGAGAGAACACCGGGGAGCTGTTTTTT.

This chain uses TRBV4-1 with TRBJ1-1, with unresolved D. From germline, CDR1 is MGHRA and CDR2 YSYEKL. CDR3 size: 16 residues. V was pared by 4 bases and J by 4 bases, with 19 bases between. CDR3 sequence (DNA): TGCGCCAGCAGCCTCCCCAGAGCGGGTGAGGGCACTGAAGCTTTCTTT. Translating gives CASSLPRAGEGTEAFF.

CDR3 protein: CAISESQGEAFF. The CDR3 DNA reads TGTGCCATCAGTGAGTCACAGGGGGAAGCTTTCTTT. The rearrangement uses TRBV10-3 and TRBJ1-1, with 7 bases aligning to TRBD1. With V trimmed by 0 bases and J by 8 bases, 0 bases remained unmatched. The CDR3 consists of 12 residues. Germline CDR1 and CDR2: ENHRY and SYGVKD.

The chain uses TRBV6-2 or TRBV6-3 and TRBJ2-1, with 11 nucleotides matching TRBD2. The CDR3 totals 18 residues. CDR1 is MNHEY and CDR2 is SVGEGT in the germline V gene. The ends lost 4 bases at V and 4 bases at J; junction bases unmatched: 12. The CDR3 spells CASSSLPPSSGGYNEQFF. DNA for the CDR3: TGTGCCAGCAGTTCCTTGCCCCCATCTAGCGGGGGGTACAATGAGCAGTTCTTC.

This chain connects TRBV23-1 to TRBJ1-2, with D perhaps TRBD1 (5 bases). TRBV23-1 is filed as an ORF, its function uncertain. The V gene lost 7 bases and the J gene lost 0 bases, with 15 bases spanning the gap. The CDR3 contains 15 residues. CDR3 in amino acids: CASTPEGPSNYGYTF. The CDR3 region has the DNA TGCGCCAGCACCCCAGAGGGACCGTCTAACTATGGCTACACCTTC.

The V call is TRBV4-1, the J call TRBJ2-6; D is possibly TRBD1 (5 bases). V dropped 4 bases and J dropped 0 bases, with 16 bases sitting between them. Germline V lookup: CDR1 MGHRA, CDR2 YSYEKL. The CDR3 loop spans 18 amino acids. CDR3 sequence: CASSPVGLPNSGANVLTF. CDR3 nucleotide sequence: TGCGCCAGCAGCCCTGTGGGGCTCCCGAACTCTGGGGCCAACGTCCTGACTTTC.

The chain combines TRBV5-4 with TRBJ2-2; 9 bases line up with TRBD1. CDR1 is SGHNT and CDR2 is YYREEE in the germline V gene (reference sequence). Losses at the gene ends were 4 bases for V and 3 bases for J; bases not matched to a gene: 7. The CDR3 has 16 residues. CDR3 loop: CASSLYRGPDTGELFF. CDR3 nucleotides: TGTGCCAGCAGCCTCTACAGGGGGCCGGACACCGGGGAGCTGTTTTTT.

The chain has TRBV19 and TRBJ1-5, with 7 bases matching TRBD1. V lost 6 bases and J lost 1; bases outside the gene matches: 12. The germline CDR1 and CDR2 sequences are LNHDA and SQIVND (reference sequence). CDR3 size: 17 residues. The CDR3, as DNA: TGTGCCAGTAGACTTATGCACAGGGGCGAAAGCAATCAGCCCCAGCATTTT. This sequence encodes CASRLMHRGESNQPQHF.

The genes are TRBV19 and TRBJ1-6; 7 bases line up with TRBD1. Losses at the gene ends were 5 bases for V and 5 bases for J; bases not matched to a gene: 6. CDR1 LNHDA and CDR2 SQIVND come from the germline V gene (reference sequence). CDR3 length: 15 residues. CDR3 amino acids: CASSVRDSDNSPLHF. The CDR3 DNA reads TGTGCCAGTAGTGTCCGGGACAGCGATAATTCACCCCTCCACTTT.

The chain joins TRBV29-1 to TRBJ2-2, with 9 bases fitting TRBD2. Looked up from germline, CDR1 is SQVTM and CDR2 is ANQGSEA. The CDR3 loop spans 14 amino acids. V lost 7 bases, J lost 1 base, and 4 bases stayed unmatched. CDR3 amino acids: CSATTSGNTGELFF. The CDR3 coding sequence is TGCAGCGCCACGACTAGCGGGAACACCGGGGAGCTGTTTTTT.

The chain uses TRBV20-1 and TRBJ2-7, with 7 bases matching TRBD2. The germline CDR1 and CDR2 sequences are DFQATT and SNEGSKA (reference sequence). V was pared by 6 bases and J by 2 bases, with 1 base of the junction left unmatched. The CDR3 consists of 11 residues. The DNA for the CDR3 is TGCAGTGCCGGGACTACCTACGAGCAGTACTTC. It specifies CSAGTTYEQYF.

CDR3 region: CATSDSGTSGRLEEQFF. The CDR3 DNA reads as TGTGCCACCAGTGATTCCGGGACTAGCGGACGTCTTGAAGAGCAGTTCTTC. The chain couples TRBV24-1 to TRBJ2-1; 11 bases map to TRBD2. Germline-derived CDR1 and CDR2 are KGHDR and SFDVKD. V trimming: 2 bases; J trimming: 10 bases; junction bases outside the gene matches: 12. The length of the CDR3 is 17 residues.

The chain combines TRBV10-1 with TRBJ2-5; D tentatively fits TRBD1 or TRBD2 (6 bases each). Germline V gene sequence: CDR1 WNHNN, CDR2 SYGVQD (reference sequence). The CDR3 loop spans 13 amino acids. V lost 7 bases, J lost 3 bases, and 12 bases lay in between. The CDR3 DNA follows: TGCGCCAGCACAAAAGGGGGGAAAGAGACCCAGTACTTC. Amino acid sequence: CASTKGGKETQYF.

The table lists this clone with a count of one. The chain joins TRBV19 to TRBJ2-7, with D hard to call. Germline V gives CDR1 LNHDA, CDR2 SQIVND (reference sequence). This CDR3 comprises 14 residues. The V end lost 11 bases, the J end lost 3 bases, and 20 bases lay between the germline ends. CDR3 coding DNA: TGTGCCGGTTTCAGGCCGCTCCTCATCTACGAGCAGTACGTC. Translation: CAGFRPLLIYEQYV.

This clone has just one count. This chain links TRBV10-3 with TRBJ2-5; 12 bases match TRBD2. J was trimmed by 3 bases and V by 5 bases; bases with no gene match: 4. The V gene's germline CDR1 is ENHRY and CDR2 SYGVKD. This CDR3 region has 15 residues. The DNA for the CDR3 is TGTGCCATCAGTCAGGCTAGCGGGGGGGAAGAGACCCAGTACTTC. Translated: CAISQASGGEETQYF.

The chain has TRBV2 and TRBJ1-1, with D unresolved. This CDR3 has 13 amino acids. Germline V gene data show CDR1 as SNHLY and CDR2 as FYNNEI. V lost 7 bases and J lost 1, with 10 bases in between. CDR3 sequence: CASMTVGNTEAFF. DNA for the CDR3: TGTGCCAGCATGACCGTCGGGAACACTGAAGCTTTCTTT.

The chain recombines TRBV3-1 (or the pseudogene TRBV3-2) with TRBJ2-1; 7 positions agree with TRBD2. The germline gives CDR1 LGHDT, CDR2 YNNKEL (reference sequence). The CDR3 sequence is 13 residues long. Trimming took 0 bases from V and 9 from J; bases not matched to a gene: 2. The CDR3 sequence: CASSQDGGGEQFF. The CDR3 DNA is TGTGCCAGCAGCCAAGATGGCGGGGGTGAGCAGTTCTTC.

The V call is TRBV3-1 (or the pseudogene TRBV3-2), the J call TRBJ2-1, with D hard to call. Germline lookup yields CDR1 LGHDT and CDR2 YNNKEL (reference sequence). CDR3 size: 14 residues. V gave up 0 bases and J gave up 8 bases, with 11 bases separating them. The CDR3 spells CASSQDSSFHEQFF. In DNA, the CDR3 is TGTGCCAGCAGCCAAGACTCCAGTTTCCATGAGCAGTTCTTC.

The chain combines TRBV7-8 with TRBJ2-7; 7 nucleotides align to TRBD1. V dropped 5 bases and J dropped 5; count of bases not matched to a gene: 9. The CDR3 covers 14 residues. Germline lookup yields CDR1 SGHVS and CDR2 FQNEAQ. In DNA, the CDR3 is TGTGCCAGCAGCCAGCCGACAGGGTTCGACGAGCAGTACTTC. Amino acids: CASSQPTGFDEQYF.

The V gene is TRBV6-5, the J gene TRBJ1-4, with D tentatively TRBD1 (5 bases). Trimming cost V 10 bases and J 3 bases, with 12 bases left between them. Germline V lookup: CDR1 MNHEY, CDR2 SVGAGI. The CDR3 extends over 13 amino acids. CDR3 region: CATCQTANEKLFF. The CDR3 DNA reads as TGTGCCACCTGCCAGACAGCTAATGAAAAACTGTTTTTT.

The chain joins TRBV9 to TRBJ1-2, with TRBD1 matching over 8 bases. CDR1 and CDR2 from the germline V gene are SGDLS and YYNGEE. The CDR3 runs to 13 residues. Trimming removed 0 bases from V and 7 bases from J; junction bases left unmatched: 2. The DNA for the CDR3 is TGTGCCAGCAGCGTAGGTACAGGGGGTGGCTACACCTTC. Encoded protein: CASSVGTGGGYTF.

V usage is TRBV6-4 and J usage is TRBJ1-2; TRBD1 agrees at 9 bases. The trim removed 6 bases at V and 7 bases at J, leaving 12 bases unmatched. The CDR3 consists of 15 residues. Germline CDR1 MRHNA, CDR2 SNTAGT. The DNA of the CDR3 is TGTGCCAGCAGACCGTCCGGGACAGGGATTGTTGGCTACACCTTC. Translated: CASRPSGTGIVGYTF.

This clone has only a few counts. This sequence joins TRBV20-1 and TRBJ2-3, with TRBD1 identical over 9 bases. The CDR3 totals 15 residues. Trimming removed 3 bases from V and 3 bases from J; junction bases left unmatched: 7. Germline V gene lookup returns CDR1 DFQATT and CDR2 SNEGSKA (reference sequence). The CDR3 is CSASQRTGATDTQYF. In nucleotides, the CDR3 is TGCAGTGCTAGTCAGCGGACAGGGGCGACAGATACGCAGTATTTT.

The table lists this clone with a count of one. This chain connects TRBV7-9 to TRBJ1-3; possible D gene TRBD1, 5 bases. V gave up 0 bases and J gave up 3 bases, with 9 bases separating them. The germline CDR1 and CDR2 sequences are SEHNR and FQNEAQ (reference sequence). There are 15 residues in the CDR3. Here the CDR3 reads CASSLAQAGGNTIYF. As DNA, the CDR3 is TGTGCCAGCAGCTTAGCACAGGCAGGTGGAAACACCATATATTTT.

This chain connects TRBV6-2 or TRBV6-3 to TRBJ1-1; D is unresolved. The CDR3 totals 16 residues. The ends were cut back, 0 bases at V and 0 bases at J, with 11 bases in the middle. Germline CDR1 MNHEY, CDR2 SVGEGT. The CDR3: CASSYSGVPLNTEAFF. CDR3 nucleotide sequence: TGTGCCAGCAGTTACTCCGGGGTACCCCTGAACACTGAAGCTTTCTTT.

The J gene is TRBJ2-5, the V gene TRBV4-1; 9 nucleotides align to TRBD2. This CDR3 region has 18 residues. From germline, CDR1 is MGHRA and CDR2 YSYEKL. With V trimmed by 2 bases and J by 2 bases, 12 bases remained unmatched. The CDR3: CASSQLPPLAGRQETQYF. The CDR3 DNA reads as TGCGCCAGCAGCCAACTCCCCCCTCTAGCGGGACGGCAAGAGACCCAGTACTTC.